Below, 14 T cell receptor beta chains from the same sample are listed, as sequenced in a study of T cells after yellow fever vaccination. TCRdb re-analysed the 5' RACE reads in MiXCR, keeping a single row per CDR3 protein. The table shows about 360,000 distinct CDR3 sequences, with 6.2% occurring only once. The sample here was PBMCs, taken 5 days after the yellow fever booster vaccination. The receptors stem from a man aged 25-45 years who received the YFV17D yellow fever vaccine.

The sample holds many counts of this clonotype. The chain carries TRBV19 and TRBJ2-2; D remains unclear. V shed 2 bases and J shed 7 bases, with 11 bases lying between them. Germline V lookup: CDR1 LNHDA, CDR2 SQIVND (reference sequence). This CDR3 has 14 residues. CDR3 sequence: CASSISQAVGELFF. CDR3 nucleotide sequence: TGTGCCAGTAGTATAAGTCAGGCCGTCGGGGAGCTGTTTTTT.

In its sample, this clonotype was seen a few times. The CDR3 DNA follows: TGTGCCAGCAGCCCGAACCTTGGAAACACCATATATTTT. This gives the protein CASSPNLGNTIYF. The chain employs TRBV3-1 and TRBJ1-3, with D unclear. Trimming removed 4 bases from V and 3 bases from J, with 7 bases in between. Germline assignment: CDR1 LGHDT and CDR2 YNNKEL (reference sequence). This CDR3 contains 13 residues.

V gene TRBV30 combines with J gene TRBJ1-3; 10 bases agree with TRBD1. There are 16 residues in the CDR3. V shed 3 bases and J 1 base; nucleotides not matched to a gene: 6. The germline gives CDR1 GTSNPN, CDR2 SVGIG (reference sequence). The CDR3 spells CAWRLGQGKSGNTIYF. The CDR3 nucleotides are TGTGCCTGGAGACTGGGACAGGGGAAGTCTGGAAACACCATATATTTT.

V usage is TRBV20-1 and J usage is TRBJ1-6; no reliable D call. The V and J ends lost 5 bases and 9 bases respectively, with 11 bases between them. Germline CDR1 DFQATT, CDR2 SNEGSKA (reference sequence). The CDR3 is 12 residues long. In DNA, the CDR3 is TGCAGTGCTGGGCCCGCTAGTTCACCCCTCCACTTT. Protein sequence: CSAGPASSPLHF.

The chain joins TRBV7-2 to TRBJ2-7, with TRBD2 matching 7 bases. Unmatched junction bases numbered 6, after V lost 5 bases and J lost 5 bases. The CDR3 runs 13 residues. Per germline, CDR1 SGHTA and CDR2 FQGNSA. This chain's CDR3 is CASSRGTMHEQYF. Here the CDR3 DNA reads TGTGCCAGCAGCCGCGGGACTATGCACGAGCAGTACTTC.

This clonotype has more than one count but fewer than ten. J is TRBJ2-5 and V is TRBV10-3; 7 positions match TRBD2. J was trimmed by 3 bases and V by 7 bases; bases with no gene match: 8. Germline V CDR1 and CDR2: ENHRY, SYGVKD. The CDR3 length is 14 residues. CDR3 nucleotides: TGTGCCATCAACGATGGGGGGGGGAAAGAGACCCAGTACTTC. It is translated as CAINDGGGKETQYF.

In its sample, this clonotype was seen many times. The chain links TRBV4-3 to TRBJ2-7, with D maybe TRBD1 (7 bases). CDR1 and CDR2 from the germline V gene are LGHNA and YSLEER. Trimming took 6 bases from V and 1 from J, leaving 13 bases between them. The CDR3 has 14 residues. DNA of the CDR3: TGCGCCAGCAGTCGACCAGGGGGGTCCTACGAGCAGTACTTC. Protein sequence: CASSRPGGSYEQYF.

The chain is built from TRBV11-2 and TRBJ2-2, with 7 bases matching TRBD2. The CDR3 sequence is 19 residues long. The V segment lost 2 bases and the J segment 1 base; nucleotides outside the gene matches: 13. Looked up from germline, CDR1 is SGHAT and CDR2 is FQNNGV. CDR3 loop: CASSLSISQSGKNTGELFF. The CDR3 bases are TGTGCCAGCAGCTTATCCATATCCCAAAGCGGGAAGAACACCGGGGAGCTGTTTTTT.

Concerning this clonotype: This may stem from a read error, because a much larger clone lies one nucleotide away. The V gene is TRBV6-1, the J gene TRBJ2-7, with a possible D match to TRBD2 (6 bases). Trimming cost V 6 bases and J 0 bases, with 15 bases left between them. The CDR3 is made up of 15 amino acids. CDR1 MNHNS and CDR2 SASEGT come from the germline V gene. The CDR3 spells CASSGLSRVSYEQYF. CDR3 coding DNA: TGTGCCAGCAGCGGACTATCAAGAGTCTCCTACGAGCAGTACTTC.

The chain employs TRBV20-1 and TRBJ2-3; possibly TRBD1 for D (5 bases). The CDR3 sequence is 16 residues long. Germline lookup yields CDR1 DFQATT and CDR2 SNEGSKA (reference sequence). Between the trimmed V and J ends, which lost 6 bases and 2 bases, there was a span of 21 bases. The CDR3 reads CSAQGVPNNPTDTQYF. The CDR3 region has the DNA TGCAGTGCGCAAGGGGTCCCTAATAACCCCACAGATACGCAGTATTTT.

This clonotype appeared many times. CDR3 DNA: TGCAGTGCACATCTAGCGGGAACAGATACGCAGTATTTT. This encodes CSAHLAGTDTQYF. J is TRBJ2-3 and V is TRBV20-1, with 9 nucleotides matching TRBD2. The CDR3 sequence is 13 residues long. Germline CDR1 and CDR2: DFQATT and SNEGSKA (reference sequence). J gave up 3 bases and V 6 bases, and 4 bases lay outside the gene matches.

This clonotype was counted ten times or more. The CDR3 loop reads CASSLLAGDSYNEQFF. The CDR3 coding sequence is TGTGCCAGCAGCTTGCTAGCGGGGGACTCCTACAATGAGCAGTTCTTC. The V call is TRBV5-6, the J call TRBJ2-1; 10 bases match TRBD2. J was trimmed by 0 bases and V by 1 base; bases with no gene match: 1. The CDR3 sequence is 16 residues long. Germline values: CDR1 SGHDT, CDR2 YYEEEE. The entire variable domain, with the rest obtained from reference TRBV5-6 and TRBJ2-1, is as follows: DAGVTQSPTHLIKTRGQQVTLRCSPKSGHDTVSWYQQALGQGPQFIFQYYEEEERQRGNFPDRFSGHQFPNYSSELNVNALLLGDSALYLCASSLLAGDSYNEQFFGPGTRLTVL.

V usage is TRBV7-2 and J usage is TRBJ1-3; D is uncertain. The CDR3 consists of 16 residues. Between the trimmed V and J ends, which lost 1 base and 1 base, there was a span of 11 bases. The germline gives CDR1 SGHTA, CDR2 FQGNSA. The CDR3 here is CASSLGPPSSGNTIYF. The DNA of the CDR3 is TGTGCCAGCAGCTTAGGTCCCCCTTCATCTGGAAACACCATATATTTT.

CDR3 DNA: TGTGCCAGCAGTTATCGGGGACGAGACAGAGAGTACTTC. Translation gives CASSYRGRDREYF. This chain joins TRBV28 and TRBJ2-7, with D perhaps matching TRBD1 or TRBD2 (5 bases each). V was pared by 4 bases and J by 11 bases, with 18 bases between. The CDR3 runs to 13 residues. Germline CDR1 and CDR2: MDHEN and SYDVKM.